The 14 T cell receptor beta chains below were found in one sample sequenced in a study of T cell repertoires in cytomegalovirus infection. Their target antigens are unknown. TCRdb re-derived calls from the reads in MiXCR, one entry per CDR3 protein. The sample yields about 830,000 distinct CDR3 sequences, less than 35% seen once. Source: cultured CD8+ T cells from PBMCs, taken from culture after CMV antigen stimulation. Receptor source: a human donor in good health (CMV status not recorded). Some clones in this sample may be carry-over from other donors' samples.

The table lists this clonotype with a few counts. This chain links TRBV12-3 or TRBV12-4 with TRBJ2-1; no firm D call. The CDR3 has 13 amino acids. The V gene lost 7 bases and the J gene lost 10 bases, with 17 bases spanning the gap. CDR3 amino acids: CASTTGRRLEQFF. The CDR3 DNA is TGTGCCAGCACCACTGGGCGTCGGCTAGAGCAGTTCTTC.

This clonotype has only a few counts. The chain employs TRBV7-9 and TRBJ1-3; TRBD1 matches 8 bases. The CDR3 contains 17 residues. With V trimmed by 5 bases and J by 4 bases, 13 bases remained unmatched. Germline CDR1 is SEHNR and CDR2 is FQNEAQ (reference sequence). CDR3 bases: TGTGCCAGCAGCCATACAAAGCAGGGGGCGCGGGGAAACACCATATATTTT. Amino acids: CASSHTKQGARGNTIYF.

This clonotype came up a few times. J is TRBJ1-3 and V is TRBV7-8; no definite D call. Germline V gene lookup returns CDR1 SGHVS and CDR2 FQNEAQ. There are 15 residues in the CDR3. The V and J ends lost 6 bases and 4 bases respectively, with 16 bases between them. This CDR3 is CASSSGGPAGNTIYF. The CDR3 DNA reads TGTGCCAGCAGTTCTGGAGGTCCGGCCGGAAACACCATATATTTT.

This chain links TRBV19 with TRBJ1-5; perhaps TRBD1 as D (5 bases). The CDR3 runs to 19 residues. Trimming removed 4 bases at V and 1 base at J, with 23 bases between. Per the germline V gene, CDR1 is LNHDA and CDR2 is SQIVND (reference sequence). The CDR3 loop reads CASSNDSRGGLVSNQPQHF. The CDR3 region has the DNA TGTGCCAGTAGTAATGACTCCCGCGGGGGATTGGTGAGCAATCAGCCCCAGCATTTT.

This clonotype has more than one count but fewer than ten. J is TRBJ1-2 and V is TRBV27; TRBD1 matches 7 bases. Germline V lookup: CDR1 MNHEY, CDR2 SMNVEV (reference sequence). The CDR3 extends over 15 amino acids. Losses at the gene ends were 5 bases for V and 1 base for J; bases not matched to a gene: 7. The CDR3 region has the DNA TGTGCCAGCAGTCAATGGGACAGAATTAACTATGGCTACACCTTC. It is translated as CASSQWDRINYGYTF.

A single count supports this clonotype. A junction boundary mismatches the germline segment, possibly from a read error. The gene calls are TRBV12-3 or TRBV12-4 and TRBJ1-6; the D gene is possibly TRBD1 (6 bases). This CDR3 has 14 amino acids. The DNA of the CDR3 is TGTGACAGCAGTTTCGGGGGCCCTAATTCACCCCTCCACTTT. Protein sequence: CDSSFGGPNSPLHF.

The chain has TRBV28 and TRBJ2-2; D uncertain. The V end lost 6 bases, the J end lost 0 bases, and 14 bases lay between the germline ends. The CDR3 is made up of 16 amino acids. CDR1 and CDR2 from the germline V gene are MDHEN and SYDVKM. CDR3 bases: TGTGCCAGCAGGGTGCATACACCCTCGAACACCGGGGAGCTGTTTTTT. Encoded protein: CASRVHTPSNTGELFF.

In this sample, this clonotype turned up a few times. The chain's CDR3 is CASSVSGNTIYF. In DNA form, the CDR3 reads TGTGCCTCATCTGTCTCTGGAAACACCATATATTTT. The V call is TRBV2, the J call TRBJ1-3, with D unresolved. The germline V gene encodes CDR1 SNHLY and CDR2 FYNNEI. Trimming left V 11 bases short and J 0 bases short, with 8 bases between. The CDR3 covers 12 residues.

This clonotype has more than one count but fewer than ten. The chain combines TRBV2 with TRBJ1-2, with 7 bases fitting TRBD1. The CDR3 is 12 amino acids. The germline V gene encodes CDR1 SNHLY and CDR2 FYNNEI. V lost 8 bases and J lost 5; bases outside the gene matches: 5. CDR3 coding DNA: TGTGCCAGCTTTGACAGGGAATATGGCTACACCTTC. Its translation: CASFDREYGYTF.

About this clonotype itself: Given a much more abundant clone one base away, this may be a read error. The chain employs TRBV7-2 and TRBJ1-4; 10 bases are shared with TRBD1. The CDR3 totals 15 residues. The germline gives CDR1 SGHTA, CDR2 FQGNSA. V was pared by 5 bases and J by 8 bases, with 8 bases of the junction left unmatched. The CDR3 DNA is TGTGCCAGCAGCATGACAGGGGGCGCGTGGGAAAAACTGTTTTTT. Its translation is CASSMTGGAWEKLFF.

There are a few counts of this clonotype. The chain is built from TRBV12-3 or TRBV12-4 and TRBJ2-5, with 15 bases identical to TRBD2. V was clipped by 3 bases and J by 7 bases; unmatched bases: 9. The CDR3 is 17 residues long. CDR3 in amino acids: CASSLGLAGGPNGTQYF. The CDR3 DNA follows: TGTGCCAGCAGTTTGGGACTAGCGGGGGGCCCCAACGGGACCCAGTACTTC.

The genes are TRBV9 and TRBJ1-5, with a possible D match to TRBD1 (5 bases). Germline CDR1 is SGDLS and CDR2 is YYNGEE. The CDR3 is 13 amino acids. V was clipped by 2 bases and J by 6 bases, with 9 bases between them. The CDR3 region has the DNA TGTGCCAGCAGCGTCGGGGACGGTCAGCCCCAGCATTTT. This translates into CASSVGDGQPQHF.

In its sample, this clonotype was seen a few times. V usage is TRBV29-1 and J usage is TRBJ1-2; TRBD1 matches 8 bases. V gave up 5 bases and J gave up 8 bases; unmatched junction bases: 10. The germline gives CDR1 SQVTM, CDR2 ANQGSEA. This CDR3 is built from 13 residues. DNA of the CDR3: TGCAGCGTTCCGACGACAGGGGAATGGGGCTACACCTTC. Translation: CSVPTTGEWGYTF.

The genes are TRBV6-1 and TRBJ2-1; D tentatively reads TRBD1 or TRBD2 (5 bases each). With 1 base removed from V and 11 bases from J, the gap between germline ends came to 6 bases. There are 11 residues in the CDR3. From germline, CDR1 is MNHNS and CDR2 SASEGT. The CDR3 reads CASSEGGKQFF. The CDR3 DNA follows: TGTGCCAGCAGTGAAGGGGGGAAGCAGTTCTTC.